This TCR beta chain was observed in a study of cytomegalovirus exposure and HLA in healthy donors. Primers included in the PCR were 60 Vbeta and 13 Jbeta primers. As processed by the authors: Later, an analysis found about 80 million unique TCR beta chains, and approximately 10 million of these were shared. Profiling relied on immunoSEQ multiplex PCR, and the TCRdb table lists in-frame clones only, not all of them. V and J calls and clone size come straight from that table; D and trimming were deduced from the DNA. Among 150,000 to 250,000 clones, 85% were seen once, and the ten largest hold 2% to 2.5%. Looked up from germline, CDR1 is SQVTM and CDR2 is ANQGSEA. CDR3 length: 13 residues. The V end was cut by 2 bases, the J end by 3 bases, with 11 bases between.

The chain links TRBV29-1 to TRBJ2-7, with D perhaps TRBD2 (6 bases). This TCR came from a woman aged 45-65 years in good health and CMV-seronegative. Sequencing was done on a sample of PBMCs. The chain's CDR3 is CSVEIGSNYEQYF. DNA for the CDR3: TGCAGCGTTGAAATCGGGAGTAACTACGAGCAGTACTTC.